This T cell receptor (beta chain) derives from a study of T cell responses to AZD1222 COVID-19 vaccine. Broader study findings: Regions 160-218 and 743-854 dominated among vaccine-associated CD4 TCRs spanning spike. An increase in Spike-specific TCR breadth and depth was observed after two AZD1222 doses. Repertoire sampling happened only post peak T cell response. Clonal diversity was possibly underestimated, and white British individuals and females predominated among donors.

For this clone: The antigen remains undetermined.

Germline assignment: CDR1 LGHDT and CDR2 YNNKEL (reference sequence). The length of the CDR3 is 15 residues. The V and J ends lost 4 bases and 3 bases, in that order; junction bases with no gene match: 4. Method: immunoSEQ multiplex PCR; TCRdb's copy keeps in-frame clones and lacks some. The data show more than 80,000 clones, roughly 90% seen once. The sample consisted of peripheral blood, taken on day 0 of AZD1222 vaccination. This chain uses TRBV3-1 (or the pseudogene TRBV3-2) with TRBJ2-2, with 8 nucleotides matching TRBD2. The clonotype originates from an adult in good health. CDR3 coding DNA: TGTGCCAGCAGCCCACTGCGGGAGGACACCGGGGAGCTGTTTTTT. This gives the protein CASSPLREDTGELFF.